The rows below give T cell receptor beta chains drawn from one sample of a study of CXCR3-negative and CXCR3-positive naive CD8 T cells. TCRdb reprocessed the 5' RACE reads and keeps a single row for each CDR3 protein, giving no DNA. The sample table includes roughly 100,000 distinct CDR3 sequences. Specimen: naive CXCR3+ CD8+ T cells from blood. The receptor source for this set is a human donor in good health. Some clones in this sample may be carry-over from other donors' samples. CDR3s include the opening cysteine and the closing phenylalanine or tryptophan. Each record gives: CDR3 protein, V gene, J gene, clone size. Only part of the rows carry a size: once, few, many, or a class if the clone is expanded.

CSVEDLLPAGTQYF	TRBV29-1	TRBJ2-5	NA
CASSPAGDSYEQYF	TRBV7-9	TRBJ2-7	NA
CSAPAGGNEQYF	TRBV20-1	TRBJ2-7	NA
CASSPSWTGLADTQYF	TRBV27	TRBJ2-3	NA
CASSSPYGQGGADTQYF	TRBV7-9	TRBJ2-3	NA
CSVPDGLNYGYTF	TRBV29-1	TRBJ1-2	NA
CASSSLKETQYF	TRBV7-9	TRBJ2-5	NA
CASSQDSVPWAGEQYF	TRBV14	TRBJ2-7	NA
CSVPRQGATEAFF	TRBV29-1	TRBJ1-1	NA
CSARQLLGADTQYF	TRBV20-1	TRBJ2-3	NA
CASSQTPSGRAVYNEQFF	TRBV6-1	TRBJ2-1	NA
CASSQVAGDTEAFF	TRBV4-3	TRBJ1-1	NA
CASSQEAVGWTVNTEAFF	TRBV4-3	TRBJ1-1	NA
CASSLTASGANVLTF	TRBV7-3	TRBJ2-6	NA
CASSYDGTRWTEAFF	TRBV6-2/TRBV6-3	TRBJ1-1	NA
CASRGMNTGELFF	TRBV2	TRBJ2-2	NA
CATSRGDGDGTDTQYF	TRBV15	TRBJ2-3	NA
CASSSSGNEQYF	TRBV27	TRBJ2-7	NA
CASGLVMGTVSQYF	TRBV12-5	TRBJ2-5	NA
CASSLGAGGGNSPLHF	TRBV28	TRBJ1-6	NA
CSVPKTGTGELFF	TRBV29-1	TRBJ2-2	medium-sized
CASSQVEGSDEQYF	TRBV4-3	TRBJ2-7	NA
CASSLPHEVFNEQFF	TRBV28	TRBJ2-1	NA
CASSLSGTGDLRTQYF	TRBV7-9	TRBJ2-3	NA
CASSQERDPDVDEQYF	TRBV4-3	TRBJ2-7	NA
CASSVRGSLIPYNEQFF	TRBV2	TRBJ2-1	NA
CASSFRGSSYNEQFF	TRBV13	TRBJ2-1	NA